Sequencing of this T cell receptor beta chain was carried out in a study of OX40 agonist ivuxolimab in advanced cancers. Study at large: The patients received agonistic anti-OX40 (CD134) antibody ivuxolimab. Notes on the study in general: Not determined was the antigen specificity of the expanded peripheral T cells.

The V end lost 4 bases, the J end lost 2 bases, and 8 bases lay between the germline ends. The length of the CDR3 is 13 residues. CDR1 LNHDA and CDR2 SQIVND come from the germline V gene (reference sequence). The repertoire was sequenced with immunoSEQ multiplex PCR; TCRdb's copy has only in-frame clones and lacks some. Among 65,000 or so clones listed, more than 75% were seen once. Details on this clone: Its target is not known.

Patients with a history of autoimmune disease or on systemic immunosuppression were excluded. Sample: CD4+ or CD8+ T cells sorted from blood, taken in a trial of the OX40 agonist ivuxolimab. The sequence was collected from an adult with an advanced solid tumor such as melanoma, head and neck, liver or kidney cancer. The rearrangement uses TRBV19 and TRBJ1-1; D perhaps matches TRBD1 (6 bases). The CDR3 DNA reads TGTGCCAGTAGTACCGGGACAAACACTGAAGCTTTCTTT. Translated: CASSTGTNTEAFF. Complete variable domain (other parts from reference TRBV19 and TRBJ1-1): DGGITQSPKYLFRKEGQNVTLSCEQNLNHDAMYWYRQDPGQGLRLIYYSQIVNDFQKGDIAEGYSVSREKKESFPLTVTSAQKNPTAFYLCASSTGTNTEAFFGQGTRLTVV.